The text below deals with one TCR beta chain. Its matching antigen is unknown. This CDR3 is built from 15 residues. V dropped 1 base and J dropped 1 base, with 11 bases sitting between them. Germline lookup yields CDR1 SGHTA and CDR2 FQGNSA. The data were taken from a study of shared clonotypes between healthy human individuals. Study outcomes and limitations: Larger estimated richness was generally recorded for naive subsets relative to memory subsets.

Sequenced by immunoSEQ multiplex PCR; TCRdb stores in-frame clones only, minus some. Of a few million clones in the sample, nearly 97% are singletons; the top ten hold over 0.1%. This receptor was taken from a man aged 18 to 35 in good health. Sequencing input: naive CD4+ T cells sorted from blood. Subset in this sample: CD45RA+ positively selected. The gene calls are TRBV7-2 and TRBJ2-7, with unresolved D. This CDR3 reads CASSLGIHGSYEQYF. The DNA for the CDR3 is TGTGCCAGCAGCTTAGGGATCCACGGATCCTACGAGCAGTACTTC.